This T cell receptor (beta chain) was retrieved from a study of cytomegalovirus exposure and HLA in healthy donors. Study findings and constraints: Sequencing likely caused a cluster of highly shared sequence variants. Most CMV-associated TCR beta chains were later found to appear HLA-restricted. Upon later analysis, HLA-associated TCR beta chains proved more clonally expanded than other, equally common chains. Most TCR sequences were uncommon, yet certain public TCRs appeared in many donors.

Concerning this clone itself: Its antigen is not identified.

Amplification used 60 Vbeta primers and 13 Jbeta primers. Repertoires were generated with immunoSEQ multiplex PCR, while TCRdb's copy carries only in-frame clones and drops some. Of 170,000 or so clones in the sample, around 80% were seen once. The origin of this receptor is a male donor in good health and CMV-seropositive. Sequenced material: PBMCs.

The CDR3 reads CASSGGASTGWETQYF. The CDR3 DNA reads TGTGCCAGCAGCGGAGGAGCTTCTACGGGGTGGGAGACCCAGTACTTC. This chain connects TRBV9 to TRBJ2-5; maybe TRBD2 (5 bases). CDR1 is SGDLS, CDR2 YYNGEE, per germline. The V end lost 3 bases, the J end lost 5 bases, and 20 bases lay between the germline ends. The CDR3 has 16 residues. Full variable domain (missing parts from reference TRBV9 and TRBJ2-5): DSGVTQTPKHLITATGQRVTLRCSPRSGDLSVYWYQQSLDQGLQFLIQYYNGEERAKGNILERFSAQQFPDLHSELNLSSLELGDSALYFCASSGGASTGWETQYFGPGTRLLVL.